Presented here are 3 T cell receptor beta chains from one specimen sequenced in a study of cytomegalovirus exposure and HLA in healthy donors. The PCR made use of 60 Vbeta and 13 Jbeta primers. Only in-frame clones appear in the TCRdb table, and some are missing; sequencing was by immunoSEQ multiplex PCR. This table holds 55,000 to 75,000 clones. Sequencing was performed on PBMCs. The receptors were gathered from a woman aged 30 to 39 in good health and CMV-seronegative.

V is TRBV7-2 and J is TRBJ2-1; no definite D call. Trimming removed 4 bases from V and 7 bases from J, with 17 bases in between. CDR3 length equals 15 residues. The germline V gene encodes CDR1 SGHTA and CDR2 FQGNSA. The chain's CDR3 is CASSSYLDPQNEQFF. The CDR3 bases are TGTGCCAGCAGCTCCTACTTAGACCCACAGAATGAGCAGTTCTTC.

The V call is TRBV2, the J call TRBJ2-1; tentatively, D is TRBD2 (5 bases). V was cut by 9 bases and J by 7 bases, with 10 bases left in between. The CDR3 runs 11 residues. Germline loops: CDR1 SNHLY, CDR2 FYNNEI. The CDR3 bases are TGTGCCAGGGGCCGCGGGAATGAGCAGTTCTTC. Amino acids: CARGRGNEQFF.

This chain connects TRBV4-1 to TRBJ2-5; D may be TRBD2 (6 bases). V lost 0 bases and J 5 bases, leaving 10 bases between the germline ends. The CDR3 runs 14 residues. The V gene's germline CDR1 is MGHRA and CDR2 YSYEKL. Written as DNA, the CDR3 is TGCGCCAGCAGCCAAGAGCCGGGGGACGAGACCCAGTACTTC. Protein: CASSQEPGDETQYF.